These 26 T cell receptor beta chains originate from one sample sequenced in a study of blood T cells in healthy people across ages. A J-beta primer mix and a sample-barcoded 5' primer were used in a second PCR of roughly 6 to 12 cycles. TCRdb called the 5' RACE reads again in MiXCR, with one record for every CDR3 protein. This sample carries about 1,500,000 distinct CDR3 sequences, around 39% of them seen once, and the ten largest clones take 7.9%. Sequencing was performed on blood. All receptors come from a woman younger than 30 in good health.

The chain combines TRBV7-2 with TRBJ2-7; D might be TRBD2 (7 bases). Germline loops: CDR1 SGHTA, CDR2 FQGNSA. The CDR3 is 15 amino acids. Trimming removed 3 bases at V and 2 bases at J, with 14 bases between. Here the CDR3 reads CASSLLGGGAYEQYF. Here the CDR3 DNA reads TGTGCCAGCAGCTTGTTGGGGGGGGGCGCCTACGAGCAGTACTTC.

The rearrangement joins TRBV10-2 to TRBJ1-1; D ambiguous. The CDR3 length is 13 residues. Germline V lookup: CDR1 WSHSY, CDR2 SAAADI. The V and J ends lost 6 bases and 7 bases respectively, with 15 bases between them. CDR3 loop: CASSVGVRGEAFF. The DNA for the CDR3 is TGCGCCAGCAGCGTCGGAGTCCGGGGTGAAGCTTTCTTT.

Only a few counts were recorded for this clonotype. The gene calls are TRBV10-3 and TRBJ1-1; D not certain. Germline CDR1 reads ENHRY; CDR2 reads SYGVKD. The CDR3 spans 12 residues. Between the trimmed V and J ends, which lost 0 bases and 5 bases, there was a span of 4 bases. CDR3 DNA sequence: TGTGCCATCAGTGAGTCTGATACTGAAGCTTTCTTT. The encoded protein is CAISESDTEAFF.

The rearrangement links TRBV20-1 to TRBJ2-1, with 12 positions matching TRBD2. The CDR3 has 21 amino acids. Unmatched junction bases numbered 16, after V lost 0 bases and J lost 1 base. CDR1 is DFQATT, CDR2 SNEGSKA, per germline (reference sequence). The CDR3 region is CSAREGAPGLAGSMSYNEQFF. The CDR3 DNA reads as TGCAGTGCTAGAGAGGGGGCCCCCGGACTAGCGGGGAGCATGTCCTACAATGAGCAGTTCTTC.

The chain joins TRBV6-5 to TRBJ2-5; 8 bases are a match to TRBD2. The DNA end favors TRBJ2-7, so the J call may be wrong. From germline, CDR1 is MNHEY and CDR2 SVGAGI. This CDR3 has 14 amino acids. The CDR3 here is CASSKKRETYEQYF. DNA for the CDR3: TGTGCCAGCAGCAAAAAGCGGGAGACGTACGAGCAGTACTTC.

This clonotype was counted a few times. The germline gene is not matched at one end of the junction; a read error may be the cause. J is TRBJ2-5 and V is TRBV5-1; 9 bases agree with TRBD1. The CDR3 has 14 amino acids. Germline V gene data show CDR1 as SGHRS and CDR2 as YFSETQ. DNA of the CDR3: TGTGCCAGCAGCCCCGGACAGGGGTTTGAGACCCAGTACTTC. This gives the protein CASSPGQGFETQYF.

The genes are TRBV20-1 and TRBJ2-5; 16 positions match TRBD2. Germline values: CDR1 DFQATT, CDR2 SNEGSKA (reference sequence). This CDR3 comprises 15 residues. V was clipped by 6 bases and J by 4 bases; unmatched bases: 5. As DNA, the CDR3 is TGCAGTGCGAAGGGACTAGCGGGAGGGCCAGAGACCCAGTACTTC. This codes for CSAKGLAGGPETQYF.

The chain couples TRBV10-3 to TRBJ2-5, with 12 bases fitting TRBD2. The germline V gene encodes CDR1 ENHRY and CDR2 SYGVKD. This CDR3 spans 15 amino acids. J was trimmed by 5 bases and V by 3 bases; bases with no gene match: 4. The CDR3 DNA reads as TGTGCCATCAGTGACGCGCTAGCGGGGGGGGAGACCCAGTACTTC. Its translation: CAISDALAGGETQYF.

This clonotype was counted ten times or more. The V gene is TRBV7-2, the J gene TRBJ2-3; 10 nucleotides agree with TRBD2. Germline V gene lookup returns CDR1 SGHTA and CDR2 FQGNSA. V gave up 4 bases and J gave up 2 bases; unmatched junction bases: 6. This CDR3 comprises 16 residues. DNA for the CDR3: TGTGCCAGCAGCTGGTTAGCGGGAGGTCACACAGATACGCAGTATTTT. Translating it yields CASSWLAGGHTDTQYF.

This chain links TRBV6-1 with TRBJ2-1, with D possibly being TRBD1 (5 bases). The CDR3 is made up of 17 amino acids. Germline V CDR1 and CDR2: MNHNS, SASEGT. V was clipped by 0 bases and J by 3 bases, with 15 bases between them. CDR3 sequence: CASSEAGPLGLYNEQFF. CDR3 DNA: TGTGCCAGCAGTGAAGCGGGGCCTCTAGGGCTCTACAATGAGCAGTTCTTC.

This chain connects TRBV27 to TRBJ1-2, with D possibly TRBD1 on 5 matching bases. The CDR3 is 13 amino acids. V was trimmed by 9 bases and J by 7 bases, leaving 18 bases between them. Germline V gene lookup returns CDR1 MNHEY and CDR2 SMNVEV (reference sequence). Here the CDR3 DNA reads TGTGCCAGAGCTCTTGGGACCCTCGGTGGCTACACCTTC. Translating gives CARALGTLGGYTF.

The J gene is TRBJ1-6, the V gene TRBV6-5; possibly TRBD1 for D (6 bases). The CDR3 extends over 16 amino acids. Trimming took off 4 bases at V and 3 bases at J, with 13 bases between the two ends. Germline V CDR1 and CDR2: MNHEY, SVGAGI. The chain's CDR3 is CASSSSTGVYNSPLHF. For the CDR3, the DNA is TGTGCCAGCAGTTCCTCGACAGGCGTCTATAATTCACCCCTCCACTTT.

The chain's CDR3 is CASTPLAGQETQYF. DNA for the CDR3: TGTGCCAGCACCCCTTTGGCGGGGCAAGAGACCCAGTACTTC. The J gene is TRBJ2-5, the V gene TRBV28; TRBD2 might be the D (6 bases). In germline, CDR1 is MDHEN, CDR2 SYDVKM. V lost 7 bases, J lost 2 bases, and 14 bases lay in between. CDR3 length: 14 residues.

V usage is TRBV20-1 and J usage is TRBJ2-7; no definite D call. Germline-derived CDR1 and CDR2 are DFQATT and SNEGSKA (reference sequence). Trimming stripped 5 bases from V and 0 bases from J, with 8 bases between. CDR3 length equals 12 residues. The CDR3 sequence: CSAHRSSYEQYF. CDR3 DNA sequence: TGCAGTGCTCATCGGAGCTCCTACGAGCAGTACTTC.

This clonotype was counted a single time. This chain links TRBV4-1 with TRBJ1-2, with 10 nucleotides matching TRBD1. CDR3 size: 14 residues. The junction had 2 bases not matched to a gene; V was cut back by 1 base and J by 6 bases. Germline V gives CDR1 MGHRA, CDR2 YSYEKL. In DNA form, the CDR3 reads TGCGCCAGCAGCCAAGTGGGGACAGGGGATGGCTACACCTTC. As protein: CASSQVGTGDGYTF.

V is TRBV29-1 and J is TRBJ2-7; D perhaps matches TRBD2 (6 bases). Gene TRBJ2-5 matches the end of the DNA better, so the J call may be wrong. Germline V lookup: CDR1 SQVTM, CDR2 ANQGSEA. The CDR3 has 13 amino acids. The CDR3 region is CSVTRGKGETQYF. CDR3 nucleotides: TGCAGCGTGACCCGGGGGAAGGGCGAGACCCAGTACTTC.

This chain joins TRBV28 and TRBJ2-3, with D uncertain. Trimming took 4 bases from V and 1 from J, leaving 12 bases between them. The CDR3 extends over 15 amino acids. The germline CDR1 and CDR2 sequences are MDHEN and SYDVKM. The CDR3 DNA reads as TGTGCCAGCAGTTCGGAGATCCACGGCACAGATACGCAGTATTTT. It yields the protein CASSSEIHGTDTQYF.

The sample holds a few counts of this clonotype. The gene calls are TRBV5-1 and TRBJ2-3, with TRBD2 matching over 10 bases. With 4 bases clipped from V and 0 bases from J, the junction kept 11 bases outside the gene matches. The CDR3 has 18 amino acids. Germline V gene lookup returns CDR1 SGHRS and CDR2 YFSETQ. The CDR3 here is CASSPGTSAISSTDTQYF. In nucleotides, the CDR3 is TGCGCCAGCAGCCCTGGGACTAGCGCGATTTCTAGCACAGATACGCAGTATTTT.

J is TRBJ1-1 and V is TRBV30; TRBD1 is a possible D gene (5 bases). From germline, CDR1 is GTSNPN and CDR2 SVGIG (reference sequence). The ends were cut back, 5 bases at V and 0 bases at J, with 7 bases in the middle. The CDR3 loop spans 12 amino acids. CDR3 protein: CAWGTLNTEAFF. Here the CDR3 DNA reads TGTGCCTGGGGGACCCTGAACACTGAAGCTTTCTTT.

This clonotype was found a few times. The genes are TRBV7-2 and TRBJ2-2; TRBD2 matches at 7 bases. With V trimmed by 4 bases and J by 3 bases, 11 bases remained unmatched. Germline CDR1 SGHTA, CDR2 FQGNSA. This CDR3 contains 17 residues. The CDR3 nucleotides are TGTGCCAGCAGCTCTCACCCGCAGGGAGGGTACACCGGGGAGCTGTTTTTT. Translated: CASSSHPQGGYTGELFF. Full variable domain (outside the CDR3, taken from reference TRBV7-2 and TRBJ2-2): GAGVSQSPSNKVTEKGKDVELRCDPISGHTALYWYRQSLGQGLEFLIYFQGNSAPDKSGLPSDRFSAERTGGSVSTLTIQRTQQEDSAVYLCASSSHPQGGYTGELFFGEGSRLTVL.

The chain couples TRBV3-1 to TRBJ2-7, with a possible D match to TRBD1 (6 bases). V shed 1 base and J shed 0 bases, with 10 bases lying between them. Germline V gene lookup returns CDR1 LGHDT and CDR2 YNNKEL (reference sequence). CDR3 length: 15 amino acids. The CDR3 DNA is TGTGCCAGCAGCCAAGGAGGACAGAGCTCCTACGAGCAGTACTTC. The encoded protein is CASSQGGQSSYEQYF.

This sequence joins TRBV6-1 and TRBJ2-7; no firm D call. This CDR3 has 14 residues. Germline CDR1 is MNHNS and CDR2 is SASEGT. Trimming cost V 1 base and J 1 base, with 8 bases left between them. DNA for the CDR3: TGTGCCAGCAGTGAAGGAACGGTTTCCTACGAGCAGTACTTC. Its translation is CASSEGTVSYEQYF.

The chain links TRBV11-2 to TRBJ1-3; possible D gene TRBD1, 5 bases. The CDR3 sequence is 17 residues long. Germline lookup yields CDR1 SGHAT and CDR2 FQNNGV. Trimming stripped 5 bases from V and 0 bases from J, with 17 bases between. CDR3 sequence reads: CASSARLGQSSGNTIYF. CDR3 DNA sequence: TGTGCCAGCAGCGCCCGACTGGGGCAGAGCTCTGGAAACACCATATATTTT.

The chain joins TRBV3-1 to TRBJ1-1; D unresolved. This CDR3 has 12 amino acids. Germline values: CDR1 LGHDT, CDR2 YNNKEL (reference sequence). V was clipped by 4 bases and J by 10 bases, with 13 bases between them. The CDR3, as DNA: TGTGCCAGCAGCCCCGGTCCTCAAAGAGCTTTCTTT. Amino acid sequence: CASSPGPQRAFF.

The count of this clonotype is one. The chain employs TRBV5-1 and TRBJ1-2, with 7 bases fitting TRBD1. CDR3 length: 16 residues. V trimming: 4 bases; J trimming: 0 bases; junction bases outside the gene matches: 9. Germline values: CDR1 SGHRS, CDR2 YFSETQ. DNA for the CDR3: TGCGCCAGCAGCCCGGAGGGGACAGCGGCTAACTATGGCTACACCTTC. This gives the protein CASSPEGTAANYGYTF.

The chain combines TRBV27 with TRBJ1-2, with D possibly TRBD1 on 5 matching bases. CDR3 length equals 13 residues. Per the germline V gene, CDR1 is MNHEY and CDR2 is SMNVEV (reference sequence). Trimming stripped 6 bases from V and 6 bases from J, with 14 bases between. For the CDR3, the DNA is TGTGCCAGCAGGCCCAACTTGGGGGATGGCTACACCTTC. It specifies CASRPNLGDGYTF.